Listed below are T cell receptor beta chains from one sample, sequenced in a study of naive and memory T cell subsets. TCRdb reprocessed the UMI-ligation and nested PCR reads via MiXCR and lists one record per CDR3 protein. Here the sample spans approximately 29,000 distinct CDR3 sequences, around 20% being singletons. The sequenced sample consisted of effector memory CD4+ T cells from blood. The receptor set was obtained from a human donor in good health. CDR3s leave out the opening cysteine and the closing phenylalanine or tryptophan. A D gene is named only where the DNA matches it firmly. Size tells how often a clone was seen (once, few, many) or the class of an expanded clone, and some rows leave it out.

>TRBJ2-1|.|TRBV24-1|.
ATSDSMVGLSYNEQF
>TRBJ1-1|.|TRBV20-1|few
SASPSGLSRTEAF
>TRBJ2-5|TRBD1|TRBV9|.
ASSLRDRPLLETQY
>TRBJ2-1|TRBD1|TRBV6-6|few
ASSYSSPTGVYNEQF
>TRBJ1-2|.|TRBV28|.
ASSSDRSDGYT
>TRBJ2-1|TRBD2|TRBV6-2/TRBV6-3|few
ASSYTSGRSSYNEQF
>TRBJ1-2|.|TRBV6-2/TRBV6-3|many
ASSRTAYYGYT
>TRBJ1-5|TRBD1|TRBV28|medium-sized
ASSPVDRGAGTQH
>TRBJ2-6|.|TRBV15|.
ATSGNTGSGANVLT
>TRBJ2-1|TRBD2|TRBV4-1|few
ASSPPGLAGPYNEQF
>TRBJ2-3|.|TRBV29-1|.
SGARVATDTQY
>TRBJ2-7|.|TRBV20-1|few
SARQSSSYEQY
>TRBJ1-5|.|TRBV18|medium-sized
ASSPGSNQPQH
>TRBJ2-1|TRBD2|TRBV9|.
ASSVSAGGRAPKGEQF
>TRBJ2-7|.|TRBV4-3|.
ASSQGGRSYEQY
>TRBJ2-3|TRBD2|TRBV20-1|many
SARDVGSGRTDTQY
>TRBJ2-1|.|TRBV5-1|.
ASSWFGLLSSYNEQF
>TRBJ2-6|.|TRBV28|many
ASSLVREANVLT
>TRBJ1-6|.|TRBV27|many
ASSFHNSPLH
>TRBJ2-3|.|TRBV12-3/TRBV12-4|medium-sized
ASSLLGLTFTDTQY
>TRBJ2-3|.|TRBV6-1|.
ASTLDRASTDTQY
>TRBJ1-2|.|TRBV11-2|many
ASSPPRSGHYGYT
>TRBJ1-6|.|TRBV12-3/TRBV12-4|few
ASSLRGRESSYNSPLH
>TRBJ2-1|TRBD2|TRBV5-1|few
ASSDPGLAGIVNEQF
>TRBJ1-3|.|TRBV28|.
ASSLWGNDRPISGNTIY
>TRBJ1-1|.|TRBV25-1|few
ASSGYREGTEAF
>TRBJ2-5|.|TRBV6-2/TRBV6-3|few
ASSQQETQY
>TRBJ2-7|TRBD1|TRBV2|.
ASSGPSTGTVFYEQY
>TRBJ1-2|.|TRBV6-1|.
ASSYWDTGHYGYT
>TRBJ1-5|.|TRBV6-2/TRBV6-3|few
ASTTYSANQPQH
>TRBJ1-1|TRBD1|TRBV5-4|.
ASSPEGARAMNTEAF
>TRBJ1-1|TRBD1|TRBV7-9|few
ASSNDRVGMREAF
>TRBJ2-1|TRBD2|TRBV7-2|.
ASSRRTSGNNEQF
>TRBJ2-1|.|TRBV7-2|.
ASSGTYNEQF
>TRBJ2-2|.|TRBV29-1|many
SVYKSANTGELF